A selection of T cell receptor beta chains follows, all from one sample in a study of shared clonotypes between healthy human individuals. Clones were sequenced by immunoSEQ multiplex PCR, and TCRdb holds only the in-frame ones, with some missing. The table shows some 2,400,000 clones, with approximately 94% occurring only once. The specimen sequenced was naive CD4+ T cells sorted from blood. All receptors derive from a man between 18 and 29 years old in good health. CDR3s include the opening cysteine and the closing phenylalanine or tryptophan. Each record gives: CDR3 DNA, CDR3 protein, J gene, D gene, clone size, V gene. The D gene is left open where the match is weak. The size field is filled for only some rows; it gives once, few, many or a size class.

TGTGCCAGCTCACCGGTGGGGGCAGGAGAGACCCAGTACTTC CASSPVGAGETQYF TRBJ2-5 NA once TRBV18
TGTGCCAGCAGCCAAGAGGGGCTTTGGGGAGATACGCAGTATTTT CASSQEGLWGDTQYF TRBJ2-3 NA NA TRBV7-8
TGTGCCAGCCGAGTAACAGGGGGCTTAGAGACCCAGTACTTC CASRVTGGLETQYF TRBJ2-5 TRBD1 NA TRBV27
TGTGCTAGTGGTTTGGACTTTTTTGAGACTCAGTACTTC CASGLDFFETQYF TRBJ2-5 NA NA TRBV12-5
TGCGCCAGCAGCTCGGACGGCGGCGAGCAGTACTTC CASSSDGGEQYF TRBJ2-7 NA NA TRBV5-1
TGTGCCAGCAGCTTAGTTCCAGGGTTGGAGACCCAGTACTTC CASSLVPGLETQYF TRBJ2-5 NA NA TRBV7-9
TGTGCCTGCGTGGGCTCTGGAAACACCATATATTTT CACVGSGNTIYF TRBJ1-3 NA NA TRBV30
TGTGCCAGCAGTGAAACTAGTAGCAATCAGCCCCAGCATTTT CASSETSSNQPQHF TRBJ1-5 NA NA TRBV2
TGTGCCAGCAGTTTATCGCTACGGTCGTCCAGGTACGGCCAAGAGACCCAGTACTTC CASSLSLRSSRYGQETQYF TRBJ2-5 NA NA TRBV27
TGTGCCAGCTCATCTTCTGTACCCGGGACTGAAGCTTTCTTT CASSSSVPGTEAFF TRBJ1-1 NA NA TRBV18
TGCGCCAGCAGCCATTCACCGGACAGGGCAGGGGAAAAACTGTTTTTT CASSHSPDRAGEKLFF TRBJ1-4 TRBD1 NA TRBV4-3
TGTGCCAGCAGCTATTCGTCCGGGACAGGGTACGAGACCCAGTACTTC CASSYSSGTGYETQYF TRBJ2-5 TRBD1 NA TRBV6-6